This T cell receptor (beta chain) was recovered during a study of identifying expanded T cells in peripheral blood. V lost 2 bases and J lost 3, with 4 bases in between. Germline V CDR1 and CDR2: MRHNA, SNTAGT. The CDR3 contains 13 residues. Data came from immunoSEQ multiplex PCR; TCRdb stores just in-frame clones and leaves some out. The sample has approximately 100,000 clones; roughly 90% are singletons. This sequence joins TRBV6-4 and TRBJ2-2, with D unclear. Sequencing was performed on blood. The sequence was collected from a person aged 18 to 70 in good health. CDR3 bases: TGTGCCAGCAGTGACCGGGACACCGGGGAGCTGTTTTTT. This encodes CASSDRDTGELFF.